The rows below give T cell receptor beta chains drawn from one sample of a study of shared clonotypes between healthy human individuals. TCRdb keeps only in-frame clones here, not all; method: immunoSEQ multiplex PCR. Of about 1,800,000 clones in the sample, just under 95% were seen once. Sample: naive CD8+ T cells sorted from blood. These receptors originate from a man younger than 35 in good health. The CDR3 runs from the conserved cysteine through the conserved F or W. D genes are given only for firm matches. Expanded clones get a size class; other rows say once, few or many, or leave the size out.

TRBV28	TRBJ1-4	.	once	CASSPRGVQEFLNEKLFF	TGTGCCAGCAGTCCCCGGGGGGTCCAAGAGTTCCTTAATGAAAAACTGTTTTTT
TRBV28	TRBJ1-4	.	.	CASSLNLSNEKLFF	TGTGCCAGCAGTTTAAACTTATCTAATGAAAAACTGTTTTTT
TRBV7-9	TRBJ1-1	TRBD1	few	CASSPGTGELNTEAFF	TGTGCCAGCAGCCCGGGGACAGGGGAACTTAACACTGAAGCTTTCTTT
TRBV18	TRBJ2-4	TRBD2	.	CASSPGLAGDKNIQYF	TGTGCCAGCTCACCGGGACTAGCGGGAGACAAAAACATTCAGTACTTC
TRBV29-1	TRBJ1-2	TRBD1	.	CSVGEVWDRDNYGYTF	TGCAGCGTTGGGGAGGTCTGGGACAGGGATAACTATGGCTACACCTTC
TRBV18	TRBJ2-1	.	.	CASSPSFDTYNEQFF	TGTGCCAGCTCACCGTCGTTTGACACCTACAATGAGCAGTTCTTC
TRBV7-8	TRBJ2-2	TRBD1	.	CASSPKTGGTGELFF	TGTGCCAGCAGCCCGAAGACAGGGGGAACCGGGGAGCTGTTTTTT
TRBV5-4	TRBJ1-6	TRBD1	.	CASGVTGGNSPLHF	TGTGCCAGCGGGGTGACAGGGGGGAACTCACCCCTCCACTTT
TRBV5-1	TRBJ2-5	.	.	CASSSLGDQETQYF	TGCGCCAGCAGCTCCCTGGGGGATCAAGAGACCCAGTACTTC
TRBV27	TRBJ2-3	TRBD1	.	CASTWTGGTDTQYF	TGTGCCAGCACATGGACAGGGGGCACAGATACGCAGTATTTT
TRBV6-5	TRBJ2-2	.	.	CASSPSSTGELFF	TGTGCCAGCAGCCCTAGCAGCACCGGGGAGCTGTTTTTT
TRBV4-1	TRBJ1-2	.	.	CASSQVLPVSPGYTF	TGCGCCAGCAGCCAAGTCTTACCCGTTTCCCCCGGCTACACCTTC
TRBV14	TRBJ2-6	TRBD1	once	CASSQDPQGAIGANVLTF	TGTGCCAGCAGCCAAGACCCCCAGGGGGCGATTGGGGCCAACGTCCTGACTTTC
TRBV5-1	TRBJ2-3	TRBD2	.	CASSFLAELPDTQYF	TGCGCCAGCAGCTTTCTAGCGGAGTTGCCAGATACGCAGTATTTT
TRBV5-1	TRBJ1-2	.	.	CASSLETSEEWYGYTF	TGCGCCAGCAGCTTGGAGACAAGTGAGGAATGGTATGGCTACACCTTC
TRBV27	TRBJ2-7	.	.	CASSASTDSYEQYF	TGTGCCAGCAGTGCCTCGACGGACTCCTACGAGCAGTACTTC
TRBV4-1	TRBJ2-5	.	.	CASSQDITNIQETQYF	TGCGCCAGCAGCCAAGATATAACAAACATCCAAGAGACCCAGTACTTC
TRBV6-5	TRBJ2-2	.	few	CASSYSYTGELFF	TGTGCCAGCAGTTACTCGTACACCGGGGAGCTGTTTTTT
TRBV27	TRBJ1-1	.	.	CASTTGGSNTEAFF	TGTGCCAGCACCACGGGAGGCTCGAACACTGAAGCTTTCTTT
TRBV27	TRBJ2-1	TRBD2	.	CASSPVGVAGVVEQFF	TGTGCCAGCAGCCCAGTCGGTGTAGCGGGGGTAGTTGAGCAGTTCTTC
TRBV15	TRBJ2-7	TRBD1	.	CATSNQGAAYEQYF	TGTGCCACCAGCAACCAGGGGGCTGCCTACGAGCAGTACTTC
TRBV27	TRBJ2-7	.	.	CASSLRTNYEQYF	TGTGCCAGCAGTTTAAGGACCAACTACGAGCAGTACTTC
TRBV9	TRBJ2-1	TRBD1	.	CASSGGQGSYNEQFF	TGTGCCAGCAGCGGCGGACAGGGCTCCTACAATGAGCAGTTCTTC
TRBV5-1	TRBJ2-7	.	.	CASSLGDYEQYF	TGCGCCAGCAGCTTAGGGGACTACGAGCAGTACTTC
TRBV29-1	TRBJ2-3	.	.	CSVDLQGADTQYF	TGCAGCGTTGATTTACAGGGCGCAGATACGCAGTATTTT
TRBV27	TRBJ2-3	.	.	CASSLSLRGSDTQYF	TGTGCCAGCAGTTTATCACTAAGAGGGTCAGATACGCAGTATTTT
TRBV4-1	TRBJ1-1	.	.	CASLGLNTEAFF	TGCGCCAGCTTAGGATTGAACACTGAAGCTTTCTTT
TRBV19	TRBJ2-2	TRBD2	.	CASSIDLTSGDTGELFF	TGTGCCAGTAGTATAGATCTGACTAGCGGTGACACCGGGGAGCTGTTTTTT
TRBV7-2	TRBJ1-1	.	once	CASSSLQTFKATEAFF	TGTGCCAGCAGCTCTCTTCAGACATTTAAGGCCACTGAAGCTTTCTTT
TRBV15	TRBJ1-2	.	.	CATSRAGHSERLNYGYTF	TGTGCCACCAGCAGGGCGGGACACTCCGAAAGGTTAAACTATGGCTACACCTTC
TRBV27	TRBJ1-2	.	.	CASSLEGGDGYTF	TGTGCCAGCAGTTTAGAGGGCGGAGATGGCTACACCTTC
TRBV29-1	TRBJ2-1	.	once	CSVEDQGGAHYNEQFF	TGCAGCGTTGAAGATCAAGGGGGAGCGCACTATAATGAGCAGTTCTTC
TRBV29-1	TRBJ2-7	.	.	CSVFLGVGYEQYF	TGCAGCGTTTTTTTGGGGGTAGGCTACGAGCAGTACTTC
TRBV27	TRBJ2-4	.	.	CASKGTGIPQNIQYF	TGTGCCAGCAAAGGCACAGGGATACCCCAAAACATTCAGTACTTC
TRBV27	TRBJ2-7	TRBD2	.	CASSLSLAGVAEQYF	TGTGCCAGCAGTTTATCGCTAGCGGGAGTCGCCGAGCAGTACTTC
TRBV7-9	TRBJ1-1	.	.	CASSLSLRQTEAFF	TGTGCCAGCAGCTTATCCCTTCGACAGACTGAAGCTTTCTTT
TRBV11-2	TRBJ2-7	.	.	CASSLGRDEQYF	TGTGCCAGCAGCTTAGGCAGGGACGAGCAGTACTTC
TRBV7-6	TRBJ1-6	.	.	CASSLDSYNSPLHF	TGTGCCAGCAGCTTAGACTCCTATAATTCACCCCTCCACTTT
TRBV6-5	TRBJ2-7	.	.	CASSYSGPDYEQYF	TGTGCCAGCAGTTACTCGGGACCGGACTACGAGCAGTACTTC
TRBV19	TRBJ2-2	.	.	CASSILVTGELFF	TGTGCCAGTAGTATATTGGTTACCGGGGAGCTGTTTTTT
TRBV9	TRBJ2-6	.	.	CASSVGSGANVLTF	TGTGCCAGCAGCGTGGGCTCTGGGGCCAACGTCCTGACTTTC
TRBV6-4	TRBJ1-5	.	.	CASSFPLGPQHF	TGTGCCAGCAGTTTCCCCTTAGGGCCCCAGCATTTT
TRBV28	TRBJ1-5	TRBD1	.	CASSEGTVSNQPQHF	TGTGCCAGCAGTGAAGGGACAGTAAGCAATCAGCCCCAGCATTTT
TRBV7-6	TRBJ1-1	.	.	CASSLQGMNTEAFF	TGTGCCAGCAGCCTACAGGGTATGAACACTGAAGCTTTCTTT